What follows describes a single T cell receptor beta chain. The data were obtained in a study of blood T cell repertoires in COVID-19. About the research overall: Material from acute and convalescent COVID-19 was sourced from the United States, Italy and Spain. PBMCs, B-cell-depleted T cells, or T cells provided the cDNA or gDNA that made up the material.

In the original analysis: Estimation of nucleated cell counts was performed using reference gene primer amplification. Clones were sequenced by immunoSEQ multiplex PCR, and TCRdb holds only the in-frame ones, with some missing. Clonal size and the V and J genes are those of that table, whereas D and trimming came from the DNA. The data contain 95,000 to 150,000 clones, around 80% of them seen just once; the ten biggest clones take up approximately 18%. This CDR3 comprises 15 residues. The V end lost 0 bases, the J end lost 7 bases, and 13 bases lay between the germline ends. Germline-derived CDR1 and CDR2 are LNHNV and YYDKDF (reference sequence).

The rearrangement uses TRBV15 and TRBJ1-5; D perhaps matches TRBD1 (5 bases). Sample: peripheral blood. The origin of this receptor is a man younger than 45 with COVID-19, enrolled during active disease. In DNA, the CDR3 is TGTGCCACCAGCAGAGATAGGGGCGTTGGCCAGCCCCAGCATTTT. Its protein product is CATSRDRGVGQPQHF. Full variable domain (remainder filled in from reference TRBV15 and TRBJ1-5): DAMVIQNPRYQVTQFGKPVTLSCSQTLNHNVMYWYQQKSSQAPKLLFHYYDKDFNNEADTPDNFQSRRPNTSFCFLDIRSPGLGDTAMYLCATSRDRGVGQPQHFGDGTRLSIL.